Listed below are T cell receptor beta chains from one sample, sequenced in a study of cytomegalovirus exposure and HLA in healthy donors. Produced via immunoSEQ multiplex PCR; TCRdb's table is partial and in-frame only. This table holds over 130,000 clones, around three fifths found once. Sequenced: PBMCs. All receptors come from a male donor in good health and CMV-seronegative. Each CDR3 is given with its conserved first and last residue. The order of the fields is clone size, CDR3 length, J gene, V gene, D gene, CDR3 DNA, CDR3 protein. A D gene is named only where the DNA matches it firmly. Part of the rows lack a size; the others show once, few, many or a class for expanded clones.

few	16	TRBJ1-2	TRBV5-1	.	TGCGCCAGCAGCTTGGGCCTTAGACAGCCCTCGAGTGGCTACACCTTC	CASSLGLRQPSSGYTF
.	19	TRBJ2-3	TRBV5-1	TRBD2	TGCGCCAGCAGCTTGGACCCCCCTACTAGCGGCCTATTGTCAGATACGCAGTATTTT	CASSLDPPTSGLLSDTQYF
.	16	TRBJ2-6	TRBV18	.	TGTGCCAGCTCACCAGTAGCGGCCTCTGGGGCCAACGTCCTGACTTTC	CASSPVAASGANVLTF
.	16	TRBJ2-3	TRBV7-3	TRBD2	TGTGCCAGCAGCCTGGGACTAGCGGGTGGGGTGGATACGCAGTATTTT	CASSLGLAGGVDTQYF
.	15	TRBJ2-3	TRBV5-1	TRBD2	TGCGCCAGCAGCCTTGGACTAGCGGGGGCAGATACGCAGTATTTT	CASSLGLAGADTQYF
.	14	TRBJ2-2	TRBV4-3	TRBD2	TGCGCCAGCAGCGCGGGGGGCGGCACCGGGGAGCTGTTTTTT	CASSAGGGTGELFF
.	15	TRBJ1-5	TRBV4-3	.	TGCGCCAGCAGCCAAGATGAGGGCCTCAATCAGCCCCAGCATTTT	CASSQDEGLNQPQHF
once	14	TRBJ2-2	TRBV7-3	.	TGTGCCAGCAGCTCAACCGGGATCACCGGGGAGCTGTTTTTT	CASSSTGITGELFF
.	16	TRBJ2-1	TRBV7-2	TRBD2	TGTGCCAGCCGACCCTCCGGGACTAGCGGCTACAATGAGCAGTTCTTC	CASRPSGTSGYNEQFF
.	15	TRBJ1-1	TRBV5-6	TRBD1	TGTGCCAGCAGCTTACCCGACAGGGGAGAATGTGAAGCTTTCTTT	CASSLPDRGECEAFF
.	14	TRBJ1-6	TRBV5-4	.	TGTGCCAGCAGCTTCCAGGGCTCTAATTCACCCCTCCACTTT	CASSFQGSNSPLHF
once	13	TRBJ1-6	TRBV7-9	.	TGTGCCAGCACAAGGGGCTTGGATTCACCCCTCCACTTT	CASTRGLDSPLHF
once	15	TRBJ1-5	TRBV6-5	.	TGTGCCAGCAGTTTAAGCCATTATAGCAATCAGCCCCAGCATTTT	CASSLSHYSNQPQHF
.	13	TRBJ2-1	TRBV7-3	TRBD1	TGTGCCAGCAGCTCGACAGGGGACGATGAGCAGTTCTTC	CASSSTGDDEQFF
.	16	TRBJ2-7	TRBV4-3	TRBD1	TGCGCCAGCAGCCATCTGACAGGGCCCAGCTCCTACGAGCAGTACTTC	CASSHLTGPSSYEQYF
.	16	TRBJ2-5	TRBV15	.	TGTGCCACCAGCAGAAGCCCCCCAGGGGTAGGAGAGACCCAGTACTTC	CATSRSPPGVGETQYF
.	14	TRBJ1-5	TRBV10-3	.	TGTGCCACCCAGGCGGCTAGCGGCAATCAGCCCCAGCATTTT	CATQAASGNQPQHF
few	15	TRBJ2-5	TRBV30	.	TGTGCCTGGAGTGGGCAGGGCCCACCTCAAGAGACCCAGTACTTC	CAWSGQGPPQETQYF
.	18	TRBJ2-5	TRBV7-2	TRBD2	TGTGCCAGCAGCTTAGGGGCTAGCGGGGGCCCCAACCAAGAGACCCAGTACTTC	CASSLGASGGPNQETQYF
.	14	TRBJ1-1	TRBV28	TRBD1	TGTGCCAGCAGGATTTACAGGGGCGACACTGAAGCTTTCTTT	CASRIYRGDTEAFF
.	15	TRBJ1-6	TRBV9	.	TGTGCCAGCAGCGGGGACTTATCGGATAATTCACCCCTCCACTTT	CASSGDLSDNSPLHF
few	18	TRBJ1-1	TRBV19	.	TGTGCCAGTAGTGCCGTCCCCCGGGGAGCCACCATGAACACTGAAGCTTTCTTT	CASSAVPRGATMNTEAFF
once	12	TRBJ2-7	TRBV7-9	.	TGTGCCAGCAGCTCCAGGGCCGGAGAGCAGTACTTC	CASSSRAGEQYF
.	14	TRBJ2-7	TRBV7-9	TRBD2	TGTGCCAGCAGCGGGAGGGGAAGTCGCGGCGAGCAGTACTTC	CASSGRGSRGEQYF
.	17	TRBJ1-2	TRBV10-3	TRBD1	TGTGCCATCAGTGGGGGTGGGGACAGGGGGCGCTTCTATGGCTACACCTTC	CAISGGGDRGRFYGYTF
.	18	TRBJ2-1	TRBV9	.	TGTGCCAGCAGCCCGCGTAGGACCGGGAATACTGTATACAATGAGCAGTTCTTC	CASSPRRTGNTVYNEQFF
.	13	TRBJ2-7	TRBV30	.	TGTGCCTGGAGTGTGGGACTTTACTACGAGCAGTACTTC	CAWSVGLYYEQYF
.	14	TRBJ2-1	TRBV30	TRBD1	TGTGCCTGGAGTGTACAGGGGTACTACAATGAGCAGTTCTTC	CAWSVQGYYNEQFF
.	14	TRBJ2-3	TRBV7-9	TRBD1	TGTGCCAGCAGCTTAGGACAGGGAAAAGATACGCAGTACTTT	CASSLGQGKDTQYF